The 17 T cell receptor beta chains given below trace back to one sample, sequenced in a study of beta chain features in type 1 diabetes. Expressed TCRB transcripts were sequenced because the isolated RNA had all been reverse transcribed beforehand. Sequencing was performed with immunoSEQ multiplex PCR; in TCRdb, only in-frame clones are kept and a portion is missing. The repertoire includes roughly 450,000 clones, over 10% of them detected once, and over 0.035% sits in the top ten. Material for sequencing was naive CD4+ T cells from blood. These receptors came from a woman aged 18-29 years in good health.

Only a few counts were recorded for this clone. The chain joins TRBV27 to TRBJ1-2; the D gene is possibly TRBD1 (6 bases). CDR3 length: 13 amino acids. Germline V gives CDR1 MNHEY, CDR2 SMNVEV (reference sequence). Trimming took 5 bases from V and 2 from J, leaving 9 bases between them. The CDR3 DNA follows: TGTGCCAGCAGTCGAACAGGGAACTATGGCTACACCTTC. Translated, it gives CASSRTGNYGYTF.

This clone was seen only a few times. The chain is built from TRBV28 and TRBJ2-7; D might be TRBD1 or TRBD2, each matching 6 bases. Germline CDR1 MDHEN, CDR2 SYDVKM. V gave up 7 bases and J gave up 9 bases, with 13 bases separating them. The CDR3 loop spans 11 amino acids. DNA for the CDR3: TGTGCCAGCAAAGACGGGGGCCGGCAGTACGTC. It translates to CASKDGGRQYV.

This chain uses TRBV29-1 with TRBJ1-4, with 8 bases identical to TRBD1. The germline CDR1 and CDR2 sequences are SQVTM and ANQGSEA. Trimming removed 7 bases from V and 2 bases from J; junction bases left unmatched: 6. CDR3 size: 14 residues. The CDR3 spells CSARQGMTNEKLFF. The CDR3 DNA reads TGCAGCGCCCGACAGGGGATGACTAATGAAAAACTGTTTTTT.

The chain uses TRBV7-2 and TRBJ2-1; D unresolved. Germline lookup yields CDR1 SGHTA and CDR2 FQGNSA. The V gene lost 5 bases and the J gene lost 8 bases, with 13 bases spanning the gap. The CDR3 is made up of 13 amino acids. CDR3 protein: CASSKNFGDEQFF. CDR3 nucleotides: TGTGCCAGCAGCAAGAATTTCGGAGATGAGCAGTTCTTC.

The V gene is TRBV9, the J gene TRBJ1-1; a possible D gene is TRBD1 (5 bases). CDR3 length equals 15 residues. Per the germline V gene, CDR1 is SGDLS and CDR2 is YYNGEE. With 0 bases removed from V and 1 base from J, the gap between germline ends came to 10 bases. The CDR3 sequence is CASSVGGTENTEAFF. The CDR3, as DNA: TGTGCCAGCAGCGTAGGCGGGACGGAGAACACTGAAGCTTTCTTT.

The CDR3 loop reads CASSPSRTGDHNEQFF. In DNA, the CDR3 is TGTGCCAGCAGCCCAAGCCGGACAGGGGACCACAATGAGCAGTTCTTC. This chain connects TRBV7-9 to TRBJ2-1; the match to TRBD1 covers 9 bases. With 5 bases clipped from V and 5 bases from J, the junction kept 10 bases outside the gene matches. CDR3 length: 16 amino acids. Per the germline V gene, CDR1 is SEHNR and CDR2 is FQNEAQ (reference sequence).

This chain joins TRBV9 and TRBJ2-1; D gene unclear. Germline V CDR1 and CDR2: SGDLS, YYNGEE. The CDR3 is 14 residues long. Trimming took 5 bases from V and 4 from J, leaving 13 bases between them. The CDR3 is CASSLRVGYNEQFF. CDR3 bases: TGTGCCAGCAGTCTCCGAGTGGGGTACAATGAGCAGTTCTTC.

The chain links TRBV5-1 to TRBJ2-5; D not resolved. Looked up from germline, CDR1 is SGHRS and CDR2 is YFSETQ. This CDR3 comprises 15 residues. The V end was cut by 0 bases, the J end by 7 bases, with 16 bases between. The CDR3 DNA is TGCGCCAGCAGCTTGGGGCTGTTAAACGGGCGGACCCAGTACTTC. Encoded protein: CASSLGLLNGRTQYF.

This clone has more than one count but fewer than ten. V usage is TRBV29-1 and J usage is TRBJ2-7, with TRBD1 matching 7 bases. V gave up 2 bases and J gave up 6 bases; unmatched junction bases: 7. Germline-derived CDR1 and CDR2 are SQVTM and ANQGSEA. The CDR3 is 13 amino acids. Here the CDR3 reads CSVEKDREGEQYF. The CDR3 DNA follows: TGCAGCGTTGAAAAAGACAGGGAAGGCGAGCAGTACTTC.

This chain links TRBV18 with TRBJ2-1; D remains unclear. Trimming took 2 bases from V and 4 from J, leaving 3 bases between them. The CDR3 consists of 12 residues. CDR1 is KGHSH, CDR2 LQKENI, per germline. CDR3 sequence (DNA): TGTGCCAGCTCACCAATGTACAATGAGCAGTTCTTC. Its translation is CASSPMYNEQFF.

This clone was recorded a few times. J is TRBJ2-3 and V is TRBV7-2; no definite D call. The CDR3 runs to 12 residues. V was pared by 10 bases and J by 1 base, with 9 bases between. Germline V lookup: CDR1 SGHTA, CDR2 FQGNSA. The CDR3 spells CATRTGTDTQYF. In DNA, the CDR3 is TGTGCCACTCGAACGGGCACAGATACGCAGTATTTT. Looking up the rest from reference TRBV7-2 and TRBJ2-3 gives the full variable domain: GAGVSQSPSNKVTEKGKDVELRCDPISGHTALYWYRQSLGQGLEFLIYFQGNSAPDKSGLPSDRFSAERTGGSVSTLTIQRTQQEDSAVYLCATRTGTDTQYFGPGTRLTVL.

This clone has more than one count but fewer than ten. This chain joins TRBV7-2 and TRBJ2-2; possible D gene TRBD1, 5 bases. In germline, CDR1 is SGHTA, CDR2 FQGNSA. This CDR3 spans 13 amino acids. V was clipped by 4 bases and J by 6 bases, with 9 bases between them. The CDR3 is CASSSQASGELFF. In nucleotides, the CDR3 is TGTGCCAGCAGCTCACAGGCGTCCGGGGAGCTGTTTTTT.

This clone was recorded many times. In nucleotides, the CDR3 is TGTGCCAGCAGCTTAAGGGCAGGATGGTACGAGCAGTACTTC. It yields the protein CASSLRAGWYEQYF. This sequence joins TRBV13 and TRBJ2-7; D not resolved. This CDR3 spans 14 amino acids. V was shortened by 2 bases and J by 4 bases, with 12 bases between the two germline ends. Germline loops: CDR1 PRHDT, CDR2 FYEKMQ (reference sequence).

This clone was picked up a small number of times. V is TRBV27 and J is TRBJ2-1, with TRBD2 matching 10 bases. In germline, CDR1 is MNHEY, CDR2 SMNVEV (reference sequence). This CDR3 region has 17 residues. With V trimmed by 5 bases and J by 2 bases, 9 bases remained unmatched. CDR3 loop: CASSRRLAGRTYNEQFF. The CDR3 DNA follows: TGTGCCAGCAGTCGCCGACTAGCGGGCAGAACCTACAATGAGCAGTTCTTC.

This clone was observed at least ten times. This chain joins TRBV21-1 and TRBJ2-3; the table's D call, TRBD2, has no DNA check behind it. TRBV21-1 is assigned pseudogene status. The CDR3 is 13 amino acids. The CDR3 protein is CASPGVDTDTQYF. Here the CDR3 DNA reads TGTGCCAGCCCCGGAGTAGACACAGATACGCAGTATTTT.

The chain is built from TRBV25-1 and TRBJ1-5; possible D gene TRBD1, 5 bases. From germline, CDR1 is MGHDK and CDR2 SYGVNS. V was shortened by 5 bases and J by 6 bases, with 14 bases between the two germline ends. The CDR3 runs 14 residues. In nucleotides, the CDR3 is TGTGCCAGCAGTCCCGGGTCGAGGGGTCAGCCCCAGCATTTT. Translation: CASSPGSRGQPQHF.

The genes are TRBV7-9 and TRBJ2-5; D tentatively reads TRBD1 or TRBD2 (6 bases each). This CDR3 is built from 14 residues. Looked up from germline, CDR1 is SEHNR and CDR2 is FQNEAQ (reference sequence). The ends were cut back, 0 bases at V and 4 bases at J, with 9 bases in the middle. CDR3 residues: CASSLAQGGETQYF. The CDR3 DNA follows: TGTGCCAGCAGCTTAGCACAGGGAGGAGAGACCCAGTACTTC.